This T cell receptor (beta chain) was recovered during a study of CD8+CD57+ T cells in acquired aplastic anemia. It was genomic DNA that served as the template for profiling TCR beta VDJ and CDR3. Each CDR3 protein gets one entry after TCRdb re-called the reads with MiXCR. The top ten clones hold around 45% of a sample with 160,000 or so distinct CDR3 sequences, 70% to 75% of them seen once. CDR3 length: 15 residues. Per germline, CDR1 SGDLS and CDR2 YYNGEE. V was pared by 3 bases and J by 9 bases, with 16 bases between. Sequenced patients had shown CD8+CD57+ cell expansion by flow cytometry. Sequenced sample: sorted CD4+, CD8+, or CD8+CD57+ T cells (not recorded which) from PBMCs. The sequence was collected from a human donor with aplastic anemia. This sequence joins TRBV9 and TRBJ1-6, with D tentatively TRBD1 (6 bases). The CDR3 loop reads CASSGSGAGRSPLHF. CDR3 nucleotide sequence: TGTGCCAGCAGCGGCTCAGGGGCAGGTCGTTCACCCCTCCACTTT.